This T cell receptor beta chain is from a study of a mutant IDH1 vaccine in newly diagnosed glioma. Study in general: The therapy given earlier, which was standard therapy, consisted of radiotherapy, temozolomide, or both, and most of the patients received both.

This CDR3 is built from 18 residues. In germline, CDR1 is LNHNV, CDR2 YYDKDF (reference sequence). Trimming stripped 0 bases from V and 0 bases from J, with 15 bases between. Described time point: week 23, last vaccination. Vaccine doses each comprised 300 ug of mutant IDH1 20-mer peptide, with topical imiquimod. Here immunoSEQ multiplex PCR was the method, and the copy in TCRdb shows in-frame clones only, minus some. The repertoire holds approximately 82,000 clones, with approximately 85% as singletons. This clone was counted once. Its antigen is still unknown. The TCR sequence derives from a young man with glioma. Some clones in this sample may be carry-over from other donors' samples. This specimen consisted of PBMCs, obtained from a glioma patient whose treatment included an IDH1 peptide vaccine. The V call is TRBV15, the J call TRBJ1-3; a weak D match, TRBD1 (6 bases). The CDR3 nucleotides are TGTGCCACCAGCAGAGATCGACCGGGGGCGATCTCTGGAAACACCATATATTTT. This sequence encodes CATSRDRPGAISGNTIYF.